The 14 T cell receptor beta chains in this list originate from one sample, sequenced in a study of T cell repertoires in ileal Crohn's disease. Noted time point: neoterminal ileum biopsy at postoperative endoscopy, about 6 months after surgery. This table comes from immunoSEQ multiplex PCR, and its TCRdb copy is limited to in-frame clones, with some not included. Among over a thousand clones listed, about 88% were seen once. The specimen sequenced was ileal tissue. These TCRs come from an adult with Crohn's disease.

This clone was counted once. The chain joins TRBV30 to TRBJ2-3, with TRBD2 matching over 8 bases. This CDR3 spans 19 amino acids. CDR1 GTSNPN and CDR2 SVGIG come from the germline V gene (reference sequence). The V and J ends lost 2 bases and 2 bases, in that order; junction bases with no gene match: 18. The CDR3 is CAWSCGTRQARVPTDTQYF. CDR3 DNA sequence: TGTGCCTGGAGTTGTGGGACTAGACAAGCACGGGTCCCCACAGATACGCAGTATTTT. Based on the CDR3 plus reference TRBV30 and TRBJ2-3, the full variable domain is SQTIHQWPATLVQPVGSPLSLECTVEGTSNPNLYWYRQAAGRGLQLLFYSVGIGQISSEVPQNLSASRPQDRQFILSSKKLLLSDSGFYLCAWSCGTRQARVPTDTQYFGPGTRLTVL.

The V call is TRBV29-1, the J call TRBJ2-1; D is ambiguous. Trimming removed 6 bases from V and 0 bases from J, with 15 bases in between. The CDR3 is 15 residues long. Germline CDR1 and CDR2: SQVTM and ANQGSEA. CDR3 sequence reads: CSVPSGASSYNEQFF. The CDR3 DNA follows: TGCAGCGTCCCTTCGGGTGCGAGCTCCTACAATGAGCAGTTCTTC.

CDR3 sequence reads: CASSLAGPAGDTQYF. CDR3 nucleotide sequence: TGTGCCAGCAGCTTAGCGGGGCCCGCAGGGGATACGCAGTATTTT. The chain is built from TRBV7-3 and TRBJ2-3, with D maybe TRBD2 (6 bases). The CDR3 spans 15 residues. Trimming stripped 2 bases from V and 6 bases from J, with 15 bases between. Looked up from germline, CDR1 is SGHTA and CDR2 is FQGTGA.

The chain uses TRBV4-2 and TRBJ2-1; D gene unclear. The ends were cut back, 0 bases at V and 7 bases at J, with 13 bases in the middle. Germline CDR1 LGHNA, CDR2 YNFKEQ. This CDR3 spans 15 amino acids. The CDR3 loop is CASSQETQPPNEQFF. The DNA for the CDR3 is TGTGCCAGCAGCCAAGAGACCCAACCGCCGAATGAGCAGTTCTTC.

Only one count was recorded for this clone. V gene TRBV11-1 combines with J gene TRBJ2-3; D not resolved. This CDR3 has 13 residues. Germline V CDR1 and CDR2: SGHAT, FQDESV (reference sequence). With 4 bases removed from V and 6 bases from J, the gap between germline ends came to 11 bases. The CDR3 loop is CASSSALTDTQYF. Here the CDR3 DNA reads TGTGCCAGCAGCTCTGCTTTAACGGATACGCAGTATTTT.

J is TRBJ1-6 and V is TRBV11-3; tentative D call: TRBD1 (6 bases). This CDR3 comprises 14 residues. Germline V lookup: CDR1 SGHNT, CDR2 YENEEA. V lost 5 bases, J lost 6 bases, and 11 bases lay in between. The DNA of the CDR3 is TGTGCCAGCAGCCAGGGACAAACTAATTCACCCCTCCACTTT. The encoded protein is CASSQGQTNSPLHF. The whole variable domain, filled in from reference TRBV11-3 and TRBJ1-6, reads EAGVVQSPRYKIIEKKQPVAFWCNPISGHNTLYWYLQNLGQGPELLIRYENEEAVDDSQLPKDRFSAERLKGVDSTLKIQPAELGDSAVYLCASSQGQTNSPLHFGNGTRLTVT.

The genes are TRBV19 and TRBJ2-7; 10 nucleotides agree with TRBD1. From germline, CDR1 is LNHDA and CDR2 SQIVND (reference sequence). The CDR3 is 15 amino acids. V was clipped by 3 bases and J by 0 bases; unmatched bases: 2. The CDR3 DNA follows: TGTGCCAGTAGTATTGGGACAGGGGTCTCCTACGAGCAGTACTTC. It is translated as CASSIGTGVSYEQYF.

The chain employs TRBV18 and TRBJ1-3; no definite D call. Germline CDR1 is KGHSH and CDR2 is LQKENI. The CDR3 sequence is 15 residues long. Trimming pared 3 bases from V and 1 base from J, leaving 10 bases between. The CDR3 loop is CASSPGEASGNTIYF. CDR3 DNA sequence: TGTGCCAGCTCACCCGGCGAGGCTTCTGGAAACACCATATATTTT.

The chain links TRBV5-6 to TRBJ2-3; D is unclear. The V gene lost 0 bases and the J gene lost 0 bases, with 5 bases spanning the gap. Germline CDR1 and CDR2: SGHDT and YYEEEE. This CDR3 has 14 amino acids. CDR3 region: CASSLGTSTDTQYF. DNA of the CDR3: TGTGCCAGCAGCTTGGGGACCAGCACAGATACGCAGTATTTT. The full variable domain, completed using reference TRBV5-6 and TRBJ2-3, is DAGVTQSPTHLIKTRGQQVTLRCSPKSGHDTVSWYQQALGQGPQFIFQYYEEEERQRGNFPDRFSGHQFPNYSSELNVNALLLGDSALYLCASSLGTSTDTQYFGPGTRLTVL.

This clone showed up just a few times. This chain uses TRBV6-1 with TRBJ1-6; maybe TRBD1 (5 bases). Germline V CDR1 and CDR2: MNHNS, SASEGT. The CDR3 extends over 15 amino acids. With 5 bases removed from V and 8 bases from J, the gap between germline ends came to 16 bases. The CDR3 DNA is TGTGCCAGCAGTACCAAGACAGATATAGATTCACCCCTCCACTTT. This codes for CASSTKTDIDSPLHF.

V and J are TRBV5-1 and TRBJ2-1; TRBD1 agrees at 8 bases. V lost 2 bases to trimming and J lost 7 bases; unmatched junction nucleotides: 5. The CDR3 runs 14 residues. Germline CDR1 SGHRS, CDR2 YFSETQ. The CDR3 protein is CASSLPGGRNEQFF. In nucleotides, the CDR3 is TGCGCCAGCAGCTTACCAGGGGGCAGAAATGAGCAGTTCTTC.

This clone was observed a single time. The genes are TRBV19 and TRBJ1-1; a possible D gene is TRBD1 (5 bases). V lost 3 bases and J lost 2, with 13 bases in between. The CDR3 is 15 amino acids. Germline loops: CDR1 LNHDA, CDR2 SQIVND (reference sequence). CDR3 amino acids: CASSISGDLNTEAFF. CDR3 nucleotides: TGTGCCAGTAGTATCTCGGGGGACCTAAACACTGAAGCTTTCTTT.

This sequence joins TRBV19 and TRBJ2-1; D might be TRBD2 (5 bases). Germline CDR1 LNHDA, CDR2 SQIVND (reference sequence). The CDR3 consists of 16 residues. Trimming shortened V by 3 bases and J by 2 bases, and 14 bases separated the two germline ends. The CDR3 spells CASSIGVKVTYNEQFF. For the CDR3, the DNA is TGTGCCAGTAGTATCGGGGTGAAGGTGACCTACAATGAGCAGTTCTTC.

This chain joins TRBV7-2 and TRBJ1-1; D gene unclear. The germline V gene has CDR1 SGHTA and CDR2 FQGNSA. The CDR3 is 11 amino acids. V lost 4 bases, J lost 4 bases, and 4 bases lay in between. The DNA of the CDR3 is TGTGCCAGCAGCTCCACCACTGAAGCTTTCTTT. Amino acids: CASSSTTEAFF.